This T cell receptor (beta chain) was sequenced during a study of regulatory T cells in long-lasting Graves disease. Sequencing libraries for TCR beta were prepared with iRepertoire HTBI primers and Arm-PCR of CDR3 regions. Via MiXCR, TCRdb re-called the multiplex PCR reads, giving one row per CDR3 protein. The sample gives a few hundred thousand distinct CDR3 sequences, about 16% of which show up once; around 23% is in the top ten. This clonotype was counted only a few times. Documented time point: newly diagnosed GD, antithyroid drugs for less than 3 months. RNA from PBMCs was the source of the TCR library. This CDR3 has 13 amino acids. Deletions cut 5 bases from V and 1 base from J, with 8 bases between. This sample also appeared in a second study, on T cells in Graves' hyperthyroidism and ophthalmopathy.

The sequence was obtained from a woman aged 18-30 years with Graves disease. Sequencing used peripheral blood mononuclear cells (PBMCs), obtained at new diagnosis, from a patient treated with antithyroid drugs. The V call is TRBV12-3 or TRBV12-4, the J call TRBJ1-2, with a possible D match to TRBD1 (5 bases). CDR3: CASSEQVNYGYTF. CDR3 sequence (DNA): TGTGCCAGCAGTGAACAGGTTAACTATGGCTACACCTTC.